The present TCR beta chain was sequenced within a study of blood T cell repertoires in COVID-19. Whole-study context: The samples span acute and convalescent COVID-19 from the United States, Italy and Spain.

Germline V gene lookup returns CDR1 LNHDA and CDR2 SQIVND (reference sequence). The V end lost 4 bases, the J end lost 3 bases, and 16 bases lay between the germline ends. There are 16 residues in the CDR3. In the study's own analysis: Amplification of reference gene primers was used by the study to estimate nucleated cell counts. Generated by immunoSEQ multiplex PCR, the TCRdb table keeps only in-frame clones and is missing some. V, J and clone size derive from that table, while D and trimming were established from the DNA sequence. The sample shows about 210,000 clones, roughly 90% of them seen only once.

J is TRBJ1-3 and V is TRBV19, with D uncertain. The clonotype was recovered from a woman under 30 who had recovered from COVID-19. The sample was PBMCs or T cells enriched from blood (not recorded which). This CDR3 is CASSKELRSFGNTIYF. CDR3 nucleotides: TGTGCCAGTAGTAAAGAACTCAGGTCCTTTGGAAACACCATATATTTT.